The 10 T cell receptor beta chains below come from one sample, sequenced in a study of technical replicates of blood from several donors. Assay used: immunoSEQ multiplex PCR; TCRdb lists only in-frame clones, some missing. Here the sample spans tens of thousands of clones, around nine tenths being singletons. Sequenced material: PBMCs. These receptors were collected from a human donor in good health. Some clones in this sample may be carry-over from other donors' samples.

This clone showed up just once. This chain connects TRBV5-1 to TRBJ1-4; 10 bases are shared with TRBD1. Germline loops: CDR1 SGHRS, CDR2 YFSETQ. The CDR3 sequence is 15 residues long. Germline trimming cut 4 bases from V and 6 bases from J; bases unmatched to any gene: 6. CDR3 nucleotide sequence: TGCGCCAGCAGCCTCCGGGGACAGGGGTATGAAAAACTGTTTTTT. It translates to CASSLRGQGYEKLFF.

The chain couples TRBV7-9 to TRBJ1-5, with 7 positions matching TRBD1. Germline CDR1 and CDR2: SEHNR and FQNEAQ (reference sequence). Trimming at V came to 4 bases and at J to 2 bases, leaving 5 bases not matched to a gene. This CDR3 region has 15 residues. The CDR3 protein is CASSSQGPGNQPQHF. The CDR3, as DNA: TGTGCCAGCAGCTCACAGGGGCCTGGCAATCAGCCCCAGCATTTT.

The chain has TRBV9 and TRBJ2-2, with a possible D match to TRBD2 (7 bases). Germline V CDR1 and CDR2: SGDLS, YYNGEE. The ends were cut back, 4 bases at V and 6 bases at J, with 19 bases in the middle. The CDR3 consists of 16 residues. The CDR3 here is CASSKEGGGISGELFF. In nucleotides, the CDR3 is TGTGCCAGCAGCAAAGAGGGAGGGGGTATCTCCGGGGAGCTGTTTTTT.

This clone was counted between two and nine times. Other DNA sequences in the same sample also yield this CDR3. CDR3 protein: CASSPGGYNSPLHF. The CDR3, as DNA: TGTGCCAGCAGCCCTGGGGGGTATAATTCACCCCTCCACTTT. The V and J genes are TRBV7-3 and TRBJ1-6, with TRBD1 as a possible D gene (5 bases). There are 14 residues in the CDR3. Trimming shortened V by 5 bases and J by 4 bases, and 9 bases separated the two germline ends. The germline V gene encodes CDR1 SGHTA and CDR2 FQGTGA.

The chain has TRBV19 and TRBJ2-3; maybe TRBD2 (5 bases). Trimming pared 3 bases from V and 7 bases from J, leaving 17 bases between. The CDR3 extends over 15 amino acids. Germline-derived CDR1 and CDR2 are LNHDA and SQIVND (reference sequence). CDR3 sequence: CASSIPDAGRNTQYF. CDR3 coding DNA: TGTGCCAGTAGTATTCCGGATGCGGGCAGAAATACGCAGTATTTT.

The chain combines TRBV6-6 with TRBJ2-1; 9 nucleotides agree with TRBD2. The germline V gene has CDR1 MNHNY and CDR2 SVGAGI (reference sequence). Unmatched junction bases numbered 10, after V lost 10 bases and J lost 0 bases. The CDR3 consists of 16 residues. The CDR3 nucleotides read TGTGCCACCAGGAGCCTAGCGGGGACCTCCTACAATGAGCAGTTCTTC. Translated, it gives CATRSLAGTSYNEQFF.

The chain employs TRBV12-5 and TRBJ2-4, with D perhaps matching TRBD1 (5 bases). The CDR3 length is 15 residues. V lost 3 bases, J lost 11 bases, and 20 bases lay in between. Per the germline V gene, CDR1 is LGHNT and CDR2 is FRNRAP. The CDR3 DNA reads as TGTGCTAGTGGTTTCCCGGAAGGGGTTCACATGTTTCAGTACTTC. This codes for CASGFPEGVHMFQYF.

The V and J genes are TRBV7-8 and TRBJ1-2, with no clear D. The CDR3 consists of 16 residues. Between the trimmed V and J ends, which lost 1 base and 7 bases, there was a span of 19 bases. Per germline, CDR1 SGHVS and CDR2 FQNEAQ. The CDR3 spells CASSLEPGAFGFGYTF. The CDR3 DNA sequence: TGTGCCAGCAGCTTAGAACCAGGTGCCTTTGGTTTTGGCTACACCTTC.

CDR3: CASSSDTPGYEQYF. Here the CDR3 DNA reads TGTGCCAGCAGCTCCGACACTCCGGGGTACGAGCAGTACTTC. The rearrangement links TRBV7-9 to TRBJ2-7, with D tentatively TRBD2 (5 bases). The length of the CDR3 is 14 residues. The germline CDR1 and CDR2 sequences are SEHNR and FQNEAQ (reference sequence). The V gene lost 4 bases and the J gene lost 4 bases, with 14 bases spanning the gap.

This chain links TRBV7-7 with TRBJ2-5; D ambiguous. Trimming took off 1 base at V and 1 base at J, with 4 bases between the two ends. There are 13 residues in the CDR3. Germline V lookup: CDR1 SSHAT, CDR2 FNYEAQ (reference sequence). The CDR3 bases are TGTGCCAGCAGCTTAGGGCCCCAAGAGACCCAGTACTTC. Its protein is CASSLGPQETQYF.